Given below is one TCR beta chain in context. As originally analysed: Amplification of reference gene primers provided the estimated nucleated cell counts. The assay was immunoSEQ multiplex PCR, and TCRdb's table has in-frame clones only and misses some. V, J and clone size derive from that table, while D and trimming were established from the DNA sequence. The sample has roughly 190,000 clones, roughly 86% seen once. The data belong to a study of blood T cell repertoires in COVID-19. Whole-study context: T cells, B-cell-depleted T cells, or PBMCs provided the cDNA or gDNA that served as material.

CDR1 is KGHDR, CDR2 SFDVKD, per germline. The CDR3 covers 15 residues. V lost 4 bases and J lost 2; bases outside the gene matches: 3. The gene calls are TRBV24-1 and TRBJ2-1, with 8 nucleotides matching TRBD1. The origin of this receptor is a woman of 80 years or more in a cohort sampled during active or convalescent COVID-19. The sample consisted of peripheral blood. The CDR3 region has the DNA TGTGCCACCAGTGACTCGGGACAGGCCTACAATGAGCAGTTCTTC. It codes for CATSDSGQAYNEQFF.